This T cell receptor beta chain derives from a study of blood T cell repertoires in COVID-19. Study-level background: The origin of the acute and convalescent COVID-19 samples was the United States, Italy and Spain. T cells, B-cell-depleted T cells, or PBMCs supplied cDNA or gDNA.

Trimming left V 6 bases short and J 0 bases short, with 18 bases between. The CDR3 sequence is 16 residues long. Germline V CDR1 and CDR2: MDHEN, SYDVKM. Per the original methods: It was from reference gene primer amplification that nucleated cell counts were estimated. Some clones are missing from TCRdb's copy, which holds only in-frame ones; the method was immunoSEQ multiplex PCR. Clone size and V and J calls were adopted from that table, with D and trimming inferred from the DNA. The sample lists about 130,000 clones, 70% to 90% occurring once. V and J are TRBV28 and TRBJ2-7, with D possibly TRBD2 on 5 matching bases. This TCR was sampled from an elderly woman with acute or convalescent COVID-19. Sequenced sample: peripheral blood. Here the CDR3 reads CASSSLDWKSSYEQYF. DNA for the CDR3: TGTGCCAGCAGCTCTCTGGACTGGAAGAGCTCCTACGAGCAGTACTTC.